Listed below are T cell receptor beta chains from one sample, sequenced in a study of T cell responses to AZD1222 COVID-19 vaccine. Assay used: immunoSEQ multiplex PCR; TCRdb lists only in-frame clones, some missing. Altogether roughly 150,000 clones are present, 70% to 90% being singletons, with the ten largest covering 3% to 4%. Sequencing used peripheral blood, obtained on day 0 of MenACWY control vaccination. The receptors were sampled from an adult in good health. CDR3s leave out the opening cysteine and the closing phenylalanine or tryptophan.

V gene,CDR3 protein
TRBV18,ASSPTGPPYGYT
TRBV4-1,ASSRSLGLNTEAF
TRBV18,ASSTGRQGAGQPQH
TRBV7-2,ASSLAGGNQPQH
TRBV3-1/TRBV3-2,ASSLAGIGTEAF
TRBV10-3,AISERKDEQF
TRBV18,ASSPTHGSEEYSNQPQH
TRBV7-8,ASSSHGGDGEKLF
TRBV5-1,ASSLVSSGSWTGELF
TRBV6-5,ASSYRGGELF
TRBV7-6,ASSLEGTGYYEQY
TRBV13,ASSLEAEQF
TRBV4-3,ASSQLVGSGNTIY
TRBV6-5,ASVVNRAVNYGYT